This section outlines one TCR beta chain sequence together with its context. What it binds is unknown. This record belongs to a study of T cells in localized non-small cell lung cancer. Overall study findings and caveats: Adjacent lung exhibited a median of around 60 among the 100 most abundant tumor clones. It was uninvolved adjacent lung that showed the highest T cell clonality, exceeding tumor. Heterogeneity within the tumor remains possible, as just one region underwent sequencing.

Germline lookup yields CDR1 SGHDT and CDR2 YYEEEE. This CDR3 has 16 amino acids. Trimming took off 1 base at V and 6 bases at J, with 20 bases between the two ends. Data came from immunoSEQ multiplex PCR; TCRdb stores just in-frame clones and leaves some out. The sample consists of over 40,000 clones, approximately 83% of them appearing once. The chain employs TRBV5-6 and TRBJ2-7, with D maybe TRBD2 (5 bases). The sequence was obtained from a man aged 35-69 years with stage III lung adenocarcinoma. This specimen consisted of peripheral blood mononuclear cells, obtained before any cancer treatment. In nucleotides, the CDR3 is TGTGCCAGCAGCTTGTACGGAGCCGAGAGAGGGTCCGAGCAGTACTTC. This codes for CASSLYGAERGSEQYF.